A single sample gave rise to the 5 T cell receptor beta chains below, sequenced in a study of blood T cell repertoires in COVID-19. The protocol was immunoSEQ multiplex PCR, while the TCRdb copy is restricted to in-frame clones and leaves out a portion. The sample records a few hundred thousand clones, approximately 88% being singletons. Sequencing was done on a sample of peripheral blood. All receptors derive from a woman in her forties who had recovered from COVID-19.

The sample holds one count of this clone. V usage is TRBV19 and J usage is TRBJ1-3, with no clear D. The CDR3 contains 13 residues. CDR1 LNHDA and CDR2 SQIVND come from the germline V gene (reference sequence). Trimming left V 6 bases short and J 0 bases short, with 6 bases between. CDR3 loop: CASRQSSGNTIYF. CDR3 sequence (DNA): TGTGCCAGTAGACAGAGCTCTGGAAACACCATATATTTT.

The chain couples TRBV2 to TRBJ1-2; D unclear. Germline V gives CDR1 SNHLY, CDR2 FYNNEI. Trimming cost V 3 bases and J 5 bases, with 13 bases left between them. The CDR3 consists of 14 residues. The CDR3 sequence is CASSEELPRYGYTF. In nucleotides, the CDR3 is TGTGCCAGCAGTGAGGAGCTCCCTAGATATGGCTACACCTTC.

This chain links TRBV28 with TRBJ1-4, with 7 bases aligning to TRBD1. The CDR3 covers 14 residues. The germline CDR1 and CDR2 sequences are MDHEN and SYDVKM. After removal of 4 bases from V and 4 bases from J, the junction contained 3 bases not matched to a gene. CDR3 region: CASSSGQINEKLFF. CDR3 DNA: TGTGCCAGCAGTTCGGGACAGATTAATGAAAAACTGTTTTTT.

A single count supports this clone. This rearrangement joins TRBV28 to TRBJ2-1; possible D gene TRBD1, 5 bases. The V end lost 6 bases, the J end lost 14 bases, and 23 bases lay between the germline ends. CDR1 MDHEN and CDR2 SYDVKM come from the germline V gene. CDR3 size: 14 residues. CDR3: CASSPTDPHLSEFF. The CDR3 nucleotides read TGTGCCAGCAGCCCGACAGACCCGCACCTATCCGAGTTCTTC.

This clone showed up just a few times. The genes are TRBV6-6 and TRBJ1-1, with TRBD1 matching over 7 bases. The CDR3 sequence is 15 residues long. Unmatched junction bases numbered 4, after V lost 2 bases and J lost 1 base. Germline CDR1 MNHNY, CDR2 SVGAGI (reference sequence). Here the CDR3 reads CASSYKQGTNTEAFF. CDR3 DNA: TGTGCCAGCAGTTACAAACAGGGGACGAACACTGAAGCTTTCTTT.